Reported below is one T cell receptor (beta chain). These data are taken from a study of shared T cell receptors in the human thymus. The data were produced by immunoSEQ multiplex PCR, yet TCRdb's version contains in-frame clones alone and is incomplete. The sample consists of about 660,000 clones, around 87% of them appearing once. CDR1 and CDR2 from the germline V gene are SNHLY and FYNNEI. This CDR3 has 15 amino acids. Trimming took 5 bases from V and 1 from J; bases not matched to a gene: 5. The same data also contributed to another study, on human thymus T cells. That study adds: The sample donors, healthy Finnish infants, were having corrective surgery for congenital heart defects. What related research reported was that thymic repertoires overlapped highly among unrelated individuals.

The receptor's source is a boy under two years old with a congenital heart defect. The specimen was thymocytes. This chain connects TRBV2 to TRBJ1-5; 7 bases match TRBD1. The CDR3 nucleotides are TGTGCCAGCAGTTTAGACAGGGCGAGCAATCAGCCCCAGCATTTT. It is translated as CASSLDRASNQPQHF.